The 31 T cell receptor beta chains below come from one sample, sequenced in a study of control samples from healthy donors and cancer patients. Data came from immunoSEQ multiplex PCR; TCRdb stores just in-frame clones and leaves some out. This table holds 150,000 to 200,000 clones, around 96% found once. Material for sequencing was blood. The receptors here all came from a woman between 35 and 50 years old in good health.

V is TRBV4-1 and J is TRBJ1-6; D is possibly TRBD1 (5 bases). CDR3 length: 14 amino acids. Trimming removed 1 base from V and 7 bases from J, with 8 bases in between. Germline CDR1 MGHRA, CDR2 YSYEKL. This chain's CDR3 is CASSQGQPNSPLHF. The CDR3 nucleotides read TGCGCCAGCAGCCAAGGACAGCCCAATTCACCCCTCCACTTT.

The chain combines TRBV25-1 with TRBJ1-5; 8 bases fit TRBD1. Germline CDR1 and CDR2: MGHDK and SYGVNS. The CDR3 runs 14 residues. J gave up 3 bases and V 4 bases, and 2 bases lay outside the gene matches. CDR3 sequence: CASSGGQVNQPQHF. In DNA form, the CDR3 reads TGTGCCAGCAGTGGGGGACAGGTCAATCAGCCCCAGCATTTT. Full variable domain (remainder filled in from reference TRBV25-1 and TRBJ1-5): EADIYQTPRYLVIGTGKKITLECSQTMGHDKMYWYQQDPGMELHLIHYSYGVNSTEKGDLSSESTVSRIRTEHFPLTLESARPSHTSQYLCASSGGQVNQPQHFGDGTRLSIL.

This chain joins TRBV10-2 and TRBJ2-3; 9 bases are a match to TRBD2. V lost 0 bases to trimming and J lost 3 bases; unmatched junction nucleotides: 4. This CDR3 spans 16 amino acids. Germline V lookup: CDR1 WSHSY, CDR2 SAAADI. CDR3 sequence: CASSESILAGTDTQYF. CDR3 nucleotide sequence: TGCGCCAGCAGTGAGTCGATCCTAGCGGGGACAGATACGCAGTATTTT.

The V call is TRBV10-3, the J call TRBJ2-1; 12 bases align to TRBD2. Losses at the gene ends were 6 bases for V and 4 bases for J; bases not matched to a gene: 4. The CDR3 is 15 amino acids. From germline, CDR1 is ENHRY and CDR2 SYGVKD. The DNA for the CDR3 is TGTGCCATCAGGGGGACTAGCGGGCTTTACAATGAGCAGTTCTTC. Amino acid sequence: CAIRGTSGLYNEQFF.

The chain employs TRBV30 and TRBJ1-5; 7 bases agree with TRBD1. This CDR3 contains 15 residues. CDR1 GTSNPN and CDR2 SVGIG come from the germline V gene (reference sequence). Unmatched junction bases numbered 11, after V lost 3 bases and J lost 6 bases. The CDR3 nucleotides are TGTGCCTGGAGCACCTTGAGGGGGCCTATTCAGCCCCAGCATTTT. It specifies CAWSTLRGPIQPQHF.

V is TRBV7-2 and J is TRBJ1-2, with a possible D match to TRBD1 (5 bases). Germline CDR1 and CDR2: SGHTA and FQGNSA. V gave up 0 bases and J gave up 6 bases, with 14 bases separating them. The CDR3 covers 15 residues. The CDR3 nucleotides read TGTGCCAGCAGCTTAGCGAGGGGAGACACCGATGGCTACACCTTC. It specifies CASSLARGDTDGYTF.

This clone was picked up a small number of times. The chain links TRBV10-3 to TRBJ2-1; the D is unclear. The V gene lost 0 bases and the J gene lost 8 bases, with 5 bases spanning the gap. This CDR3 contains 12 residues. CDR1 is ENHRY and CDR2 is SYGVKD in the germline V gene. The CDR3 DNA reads TGTGCCATCAGTGAGTCCTCCGATGAGCAGTTCTTC. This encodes CAISESSDEQFF.

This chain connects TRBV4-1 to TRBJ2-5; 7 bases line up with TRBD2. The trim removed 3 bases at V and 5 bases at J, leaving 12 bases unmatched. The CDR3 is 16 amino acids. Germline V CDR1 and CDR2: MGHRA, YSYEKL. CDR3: CASSQLGTGAGETQYF. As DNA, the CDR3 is TGCGCCAGCAGCCAGCTTGGGACGGGAGCGGGGGAGACCCAGTACTTC.

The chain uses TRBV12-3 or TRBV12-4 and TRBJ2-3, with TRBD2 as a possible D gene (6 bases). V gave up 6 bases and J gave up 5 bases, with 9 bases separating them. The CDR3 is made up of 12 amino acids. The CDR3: CASRTGLDTQYF. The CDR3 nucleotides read TGTGCCAGCAGAACGGGACTAGATACGCAGTATTTT.

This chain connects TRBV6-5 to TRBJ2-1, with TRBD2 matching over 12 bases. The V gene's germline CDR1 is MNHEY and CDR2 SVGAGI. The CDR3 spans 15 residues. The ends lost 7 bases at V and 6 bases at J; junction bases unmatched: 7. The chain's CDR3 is CASIRTSGNLNEQFF. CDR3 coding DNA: TGTGCCAGCATTCGGACTAGCGGGAATCTCAATGAGCAGTTCTTC.

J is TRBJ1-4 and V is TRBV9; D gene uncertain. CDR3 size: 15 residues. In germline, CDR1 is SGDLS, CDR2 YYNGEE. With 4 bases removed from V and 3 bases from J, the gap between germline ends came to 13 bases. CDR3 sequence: CASSLQGRSNEKLFF. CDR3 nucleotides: TGTGCCAGCAGCCTTCAAGGGAGATCTAATGAAAAACTGTTTTTT.

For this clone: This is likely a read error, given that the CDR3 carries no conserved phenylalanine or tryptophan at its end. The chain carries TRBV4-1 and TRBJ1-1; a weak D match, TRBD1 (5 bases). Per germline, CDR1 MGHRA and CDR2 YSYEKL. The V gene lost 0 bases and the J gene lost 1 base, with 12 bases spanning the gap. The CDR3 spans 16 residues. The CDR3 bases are TGCGCCAGCAGCCAAGATTCCGACGGGGCGAACACTGAAGCTTTCCTT. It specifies CASSQDSDGANTEAFL.

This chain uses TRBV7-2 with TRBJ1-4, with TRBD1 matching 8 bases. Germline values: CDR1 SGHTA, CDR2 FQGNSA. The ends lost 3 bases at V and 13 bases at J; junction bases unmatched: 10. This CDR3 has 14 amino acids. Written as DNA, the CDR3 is TGTGCCAGCAGCTTTAGCCAGGGCGGGACAGGACTGTTTTTT. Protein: CASSFSQGGTGLFF.

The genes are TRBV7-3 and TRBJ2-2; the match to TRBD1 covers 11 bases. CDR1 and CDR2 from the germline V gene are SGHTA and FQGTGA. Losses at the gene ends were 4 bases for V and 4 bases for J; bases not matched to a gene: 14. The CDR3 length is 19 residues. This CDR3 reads CASSSWPGQGGHSTGELFF. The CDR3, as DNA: TGTGCCAGCAGCTCGTGGCCGGGACAGGGGGGGCACAGCACCGGGGAGCTGTTTTTT.

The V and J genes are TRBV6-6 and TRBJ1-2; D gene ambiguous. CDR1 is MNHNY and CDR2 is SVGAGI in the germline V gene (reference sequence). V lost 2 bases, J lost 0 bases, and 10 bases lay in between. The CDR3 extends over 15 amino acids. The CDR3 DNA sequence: TGTGCCAGCAGTTACACCGGGGATACTAACTATGGCTACACCTTC. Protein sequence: CASSYTGDTNYGYTF.

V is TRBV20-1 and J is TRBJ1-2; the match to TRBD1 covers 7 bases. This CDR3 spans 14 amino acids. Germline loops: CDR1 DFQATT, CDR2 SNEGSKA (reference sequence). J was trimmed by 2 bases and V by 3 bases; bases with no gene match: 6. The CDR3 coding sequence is TGCAGTGCTAGTGCCGGGACAGTGAACTATGGCTACACCTTC. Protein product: CSASAGTVNYGYTF.

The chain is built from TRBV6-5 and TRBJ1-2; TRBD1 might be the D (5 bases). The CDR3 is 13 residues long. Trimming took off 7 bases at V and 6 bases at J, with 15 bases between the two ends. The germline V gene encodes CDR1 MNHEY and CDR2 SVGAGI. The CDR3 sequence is CASIPRDGHGYTF. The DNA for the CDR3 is TGTGCCAGCATCCCTCGGGACGGTCATGGCTACACCTTC.

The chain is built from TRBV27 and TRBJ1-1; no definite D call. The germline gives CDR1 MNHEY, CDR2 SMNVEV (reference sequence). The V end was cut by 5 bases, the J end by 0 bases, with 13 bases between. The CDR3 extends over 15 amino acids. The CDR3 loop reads CASSPGWVVNTEAFF. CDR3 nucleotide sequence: TGTGCCAGCAGTCCCGGTTGGGTAGTGAACACTGAAGCTTTCTTT.

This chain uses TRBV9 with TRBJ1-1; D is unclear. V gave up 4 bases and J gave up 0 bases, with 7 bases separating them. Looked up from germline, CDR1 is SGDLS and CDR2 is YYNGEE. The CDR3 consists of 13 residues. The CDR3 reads CASSPRLNTEAFF. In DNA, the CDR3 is TGTGCCAGCAGCCCTAGATTGAACACTGAAGCTTTCTTT.

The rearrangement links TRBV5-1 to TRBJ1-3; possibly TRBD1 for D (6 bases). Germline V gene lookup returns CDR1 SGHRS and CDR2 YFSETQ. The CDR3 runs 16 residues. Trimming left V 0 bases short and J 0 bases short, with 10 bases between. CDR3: CASSLGQVNSGNTIYF. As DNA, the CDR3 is TGCGCCAGCAGCTTGGGACAGGTAAACTCTGGAAACACCATATATTTT.

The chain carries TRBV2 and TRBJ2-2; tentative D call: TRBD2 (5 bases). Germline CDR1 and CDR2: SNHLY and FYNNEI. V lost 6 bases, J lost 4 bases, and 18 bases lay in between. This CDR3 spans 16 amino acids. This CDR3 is CASRVTELSATGELFF. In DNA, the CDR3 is TGTGCCAGCAGAGTCACGGAGCTTAGCGCCACCGGGGAGCTGTTTTTT.

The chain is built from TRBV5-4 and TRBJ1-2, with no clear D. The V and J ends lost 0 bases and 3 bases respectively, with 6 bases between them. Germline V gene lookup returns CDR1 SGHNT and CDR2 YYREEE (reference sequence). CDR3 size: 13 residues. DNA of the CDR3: TGTGCCAGCAGCTTGGATTCGGACTATGGCTACACCTTC. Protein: CASSLDSDYGYTF.

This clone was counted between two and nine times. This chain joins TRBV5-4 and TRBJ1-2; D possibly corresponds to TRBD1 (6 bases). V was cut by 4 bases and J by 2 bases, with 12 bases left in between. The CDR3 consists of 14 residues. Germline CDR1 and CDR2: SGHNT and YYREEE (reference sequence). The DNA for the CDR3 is TGTGCCAGCAGCGGATCACAGGGAAACTATGGCTACACCTTC. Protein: CASSGSQGNYGYTF.

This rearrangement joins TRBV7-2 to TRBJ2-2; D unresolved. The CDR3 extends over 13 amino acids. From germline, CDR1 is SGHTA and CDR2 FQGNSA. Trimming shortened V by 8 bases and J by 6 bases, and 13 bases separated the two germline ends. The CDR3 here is CASQAGSAGELFF. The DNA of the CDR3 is TGTGCCAGCCAAGCTGGCAGCGCCGGGGAGCTGTTTTTT.

The CDR3 DNA reads TGTGCCACCAGTGATACTATGACCCAAGATGAGCAGTTCTTC. It is translated as CATSDTMTQDEQFF. This sequence joins TRBV24-1 and TRBJ2-1; D is unresolved. There are 14 residues in the CDR3. V dropped 3 bases and J dropped 8 bases, with 13 bases sitting between them. Germline lookup yields CDR1 KGHDR and CDR2 SFDVKD.

CDR3 in amino acids: CATSDFQGGYGYTF. The CDR3, as DNA: TGTGCCACCAGTGATTTTCAGGGGGGCTATGGCTACACCTTC. V is TRBV24-1 and J is TRBJ1-2, with 7 nucleotides matching TRBD1. Germline values: CDR1 KGHDR, CDR2 SFDVKD. The CDR3 length is 14 residues. J lost 4 bases, V lost 1 base, and 2 bases had no gene match.

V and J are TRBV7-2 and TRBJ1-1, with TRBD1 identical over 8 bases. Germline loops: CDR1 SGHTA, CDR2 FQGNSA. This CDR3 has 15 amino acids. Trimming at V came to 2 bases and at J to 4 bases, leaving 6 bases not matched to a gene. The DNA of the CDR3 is TGTGCCAGCAGCTTAAGTGACAGGGGCGCCACTGAAGCTTTCTTT. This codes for CASSLSDRGATEAFF.

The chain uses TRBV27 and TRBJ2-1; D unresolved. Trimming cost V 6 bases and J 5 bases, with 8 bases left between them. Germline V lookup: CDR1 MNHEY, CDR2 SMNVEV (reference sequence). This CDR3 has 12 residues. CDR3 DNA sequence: TGTGCCAGCAGGGGCTTAAACAATGAGCAGTTCTTC. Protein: CASRGLNNEQFF.

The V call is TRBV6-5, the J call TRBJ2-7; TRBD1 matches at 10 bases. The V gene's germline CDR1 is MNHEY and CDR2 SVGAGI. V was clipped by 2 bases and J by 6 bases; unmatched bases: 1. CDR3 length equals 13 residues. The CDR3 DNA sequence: TGTGCCAGCAGTTACCGGACAGGGGGCGAGCAGTACTTC. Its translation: CASSYRTGGEQYF.

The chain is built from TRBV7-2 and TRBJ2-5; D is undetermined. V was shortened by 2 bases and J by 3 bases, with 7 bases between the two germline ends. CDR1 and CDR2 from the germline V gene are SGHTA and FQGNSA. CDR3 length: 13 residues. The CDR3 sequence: CASSLNFKETQYF. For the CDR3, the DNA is TGTGCCAGCAGCTTAAACTTTAAAGAGACCCAGTACTTC.

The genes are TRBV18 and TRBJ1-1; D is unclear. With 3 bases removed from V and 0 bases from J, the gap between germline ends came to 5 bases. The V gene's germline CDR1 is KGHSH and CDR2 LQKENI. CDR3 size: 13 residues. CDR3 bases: TGTGCCAGCTCACCTAGTTTGAACACTGAAGCTTTCTTT. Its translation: CASSPSLNTEAFF.